This T cell receptor beta chain was found in a study of cytomegalovirus exposure and HLA in healthy donors. Study-wide background: Counted in an early data release were about 85 million unique TCRs from HLA-typed donors.

The PCR was carried out with 60 Vbeta primers and 13 Jbeta primers. Generated by immunoSEQ multiplex PCR, the TCRdb table keeps only in-frame clones and is missing some. Of some 70,000 clones in the sample, around 76% were seen once. V was trimmed by 5 bases and J by 8 bases, leaving 18 bases between them. Germline loops: CDR1 SGHTA, CDR2 FQGNSA. There are 15 residues in the CDR3. The sample consisted of PBMCs. This clonotype was sampled from a man aged 45-65 years in good health and CMV-seronegative. This rearrangement joins TRBV7-2 to TRBJ2-2, with D tentatively TRBD1 (7 bases). The CDR3: CASSVEQGRGGELFF. Here the CDR3 DNA reads TGTGCCAGCAGCGTTGAACAGGGGCGGGGTGGGGAGCTGTTTTTT.